This TCR beta chain was captured in a study of blood T cell repertoires in COVID-19. Repertoires were generated with immunoSEQ multiplex PCR, while TCRdb's copy carries only in-frame clones and drops some. The repertoire has approximately 220,000 clones, 90% of them found once; the top ten carry approximately 15%. Participants were placed into cohorts based on the clinical history they reported. Within 2 weeks before study entry, exposed participants met a COVID-19 case. This CDR3 comprises 13 residues. Germline V gene data show CDR1 as MNHEY and CDR2 as SVGAGI. Trimming stripped 2 bases from V and 5 bases from J, with 6 bases between.

This TCR was sampled from a man in his thirties or forties who had been exposed to COVID-19. The rearrangement links TRBV6-5 to TRBJ2-2; D possibly corresponds to TRBD2 (5 bases). Sequenced sample: PBMCs or T cells enriched from blood (not recorded which). The CDR3 here is CASSYGETGELFF. The CDR3 bases are TGTGCCAGCAGTTACGGGGAGACCGGGGAGCTGTTTTTT.